This TCR beta chain was retrieved from a study of blood T cell repertoires in COVID-19. Study-wide background: Spain, Italy and the United States supplied samples that represented acute and convalescent COVID-19. In each case, the material was cDNA or gDNA derived from T cells, B-cell-depleted T cells, or PBMCs.

Those who participated ranged in age from roughly 18 to 90 years and resided in 20 to 25 US areas. Per the authors' pipeline: How many nucleated cells were present was estimated from reference gene primer amplification. Sequenced by immunoSEQ multiplex PCR; TCRdb stores in-frame clones only, minus some. V and J calls plus clone size are reproduced from that table; the DNA served to infer D and trimming. In the table there are around 280,000 clones, around 90% of which are singletons. CDR1 and CDR2 from the germline V gene are SNHLY and FYNNEI. Unmatched junction bases numbered 5, after V lost 7 bases and J lost 2 bases. The CDR3 sequence is 15 residues long.

The clonotype comes from a woman younger than 35 with acute COVID-19. The sequencing sample was made of PBMCs or T cells enriched from blood (not recorded which). The chain employs TRBV2 and TRBJ1-5; 10 bases align to TRBD1. The CDR3 bases are TGTGCCAGCAATCCGGGGACAGGGGGCAATCAGCCCCAGCATTTT. The encoded protein is CASNPGTGGNQPQHF.